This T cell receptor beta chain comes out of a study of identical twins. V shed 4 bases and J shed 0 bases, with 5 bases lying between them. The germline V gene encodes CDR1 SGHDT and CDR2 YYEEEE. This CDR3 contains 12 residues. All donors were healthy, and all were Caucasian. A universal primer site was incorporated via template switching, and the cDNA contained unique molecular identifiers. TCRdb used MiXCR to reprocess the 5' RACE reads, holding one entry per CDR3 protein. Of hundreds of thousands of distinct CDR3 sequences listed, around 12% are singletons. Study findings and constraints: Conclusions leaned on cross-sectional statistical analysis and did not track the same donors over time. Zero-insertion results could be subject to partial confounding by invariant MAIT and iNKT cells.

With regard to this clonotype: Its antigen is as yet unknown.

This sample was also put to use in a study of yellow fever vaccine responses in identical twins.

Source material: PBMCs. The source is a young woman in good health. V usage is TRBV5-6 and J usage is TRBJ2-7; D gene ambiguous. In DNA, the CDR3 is TGTGCCAGCAGCCGATACTCCTACGAGCAGTACTTC. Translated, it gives CASSRYSYEQYF.